Below are 5 T cell receptor beta chains sequenced from a single sample in a study of human T cells and chemical hapten exposure. TCRdb called the RACE reads again in MiXCR, with one record for every CDR3 protein. This table has under 130,000 distinct CDR3 sequences, approximately 11% appearing once. Documented time point: patch test 1, 2 weeks after DPC sensitization. Described treatment: therapeutic diphenylcyclopropenone sensitization with weekly scalp DPC. The sequenced sample was whole blood, obtained in connection with sensitization to the hapten diphenylcyclopropenone (DPC). All receptors derive from a woman in her thirties or forties with alopecia areata. Some clones in this sample may be carry-over from other donors' samples.

This clonotype was seen ten or more times. The genes are TRBV12-3 or TRBV12-4 and TRBJ1-3, with D tentatively TRBD1 (6 bases). This CDR3 region has 16 residues. With 3 bases removed from V and 0 bases from J, the gap between germline ends came to 12 bases. For the CDR3, the DNA is TGTGCCAGCAGTTTCCAGGGGTCCTTCTCTGGAAACACCATATATTTT. Encoded protein: CASSFQGSFSGNTIYF.

This clonotype has a count of ten or more. This chain connects TRBV12-3 or TRBV12-4 to TRBJ1-1; 10 positions agree with TRBD1. The CDR3 sequence is 14 residues long. The J segment lost 6 bases and the V segment lost 6 bases, leaving 7 bases of the junction unmatched. The CDR3 bases are TGTGCCAGCAGACCACGGACAGGGGGGCCTGAAGCTTTCTTT. Amino acid sequence: CASRPRTGGPEAFF.

There are many counts of this clonotype. This sequence joins TRBV14 and TRBJ2-7; no definite D call. Germline values: CDR1 SGHDN, CDR2 FVKESK. CDR3 length equals 11 residues. Deletions cut 2 bases from V and 1 base from J, with 0 bases between. CDR3 sequence reads: CASSQSYEQYF. CDR3 DNA sequence: TGTGCCAGCAGCCAATCCTACGAGCAGTACTTC.

The rearrangement joins TRBV12-3 or TRBV12-4 to TRBJ2-2; 9 bases map to TRBD2. This CDR3 is 16 amino acids long. V gave up 7 bases and J gave up 5 bases; unmatched junction bases: 11. The CDR3 is CASNSRGGEWTGELFF. CDR3 nucleotide sequence: TGTGCCAGCAACTCGCGGGGGGGCGAATGGACCGGGGAGCTGTTTTTT.

The rearrangement links TRBV27 to TRBJ1-5; D is uncertain. CDR3 length: 14 residues. The germline V gene has CDR1 MNHEY and CDR2 SMNVEV (reference sequence). The V gene lost 1 base and the J gene lost 7 bases, with 11 bases spanning the gap. The CDR3 region has the DNA TGTGCCAGCAGTTTATGGGGAGAGGCCCAGCCCCAGCATTTT. Protein product: CASSLWGEAQPQHF.